This T cell receptor beta chain was captured by sequencing in a study of PD-L1 blockade in urothelial cancer. Study context: Men with urothelial cancer arising in the bladder made up about 85% of the roughly 30 patients. Patients' histories included 0 to 3 prior chemotherapy regimens. Blood samples had a median of approximately 150,000 T cells.

For this clone: Its specificity is not known.

Profiling relied on immunoSEQ multiplex PCR, and the TCRdb table lists in-frame clones only, not all of them. Of about 95,000 clones in the sample, around 86% were seen once. The junction had 0 bases not matched to a gene; V was cut back by 1 base and J by 1 base. Looked up from germline, CDR1 is SGHVS and CDR2 is FQNEAQ. The CDR3 contains 14 residues. General study points: Stronger expansion of tumor-associated clones in blood at 3 weeks distinguished durable-benefit patients.

Time point defined: pretreatment peripheral blood. The genes are TRBV7-8 and TRBJ2-7; 8 bases fit TRBD2. The sequence derives from a man aged 55 to 70 with urothelial cancer. The sequencing here drew on PBMCs, taken around atezolizumab (anti-PD-L1) treatment. This chain's CDR3 is CASSLVAGSYEQYF. The CDR3 DNA sequence: TGTGCCAGCAGCTTAGTAGCGGGGTCCTACGAGCAGTACTTC.